The TCR beta chain described here comes from a study of PD-L1 blockade in urothelial cancer. Across the study: In the mid-2010s, patients got going on atezolizumab, taking 1,200 mg intravenously every 3 weeks. A median roughly 150,000 T cells were found in blood samples. Study observations and caveats: Having blood TCR clonality under the median before treatment predicted better survival.

This clone came up once. The target antigen is unknown. The germline CDR1 and CDR2 sequences are LNHNV and YYDKDF (reference sequence). Germline trimming cut 1 base from V and 1 base from J; bases unmatched to any gene: 3. The CDR3 runs to 16 residues. The assay was immunoSEQ multiplex PCR, and TCRdb's table has in-frame clones only and misses some. The table lists roughly 54,000 clones, roughly 87% of them singletons. Time point indicated: pretreatment peripheral blood. The patients had locally advanced or metastatic urothelial carcinoma. The chain has TRBV15 and TRBJ1-2, with 10 bases aligning to TRBD1. The receptor's source is a woman aged 60-75 years with urothelial cancer. The sample here was PBMCs, taken around atezolizumab (anti-PD-L1) treatment. The CDR3 DNA reads TGTGCCACCAGCAGAGTTGGGACAGGGGTTAACTATGGCTACACCTTC. This codes for CATSRVGTGVNYGYTF.